These T cell receptor beta chains were read from a single sample in a study of blood T cell repertoires in COVID-19. Measured with immunoSEQ multiplex PCR; TCRdb has only the in-frame clones, and not every one. This sample has more than 300,000 clones, with 65% to 90% found just once. Sequencing was carried out using PBMCs or T cells enriched from blood (not recorded which). The source is a woman aged 18-29 years who had recovered from COVID-19. CDR3s include the opening cysteine and the closing phenylalanine or tryptophan. D genes are given only for firm matches. Clone size, where shown, is once, few, many, or a class for clones that have expanded.

J,size,V,D,DNA,CDR3
TRBJ2-7,few,TRBV7-6,-,TGTGCCAGCAGCCTTAATAGCGGTTCCTACGAGCAGTACTTC,CASSLNSGSYEQYF
TRBJ2-3,few,TRBV4-2,TRBD1,TGTGCCAGCAGCCAAGGAGGGGGCGATACGCAGTATTTT,CASSQGGGDTQYF
TRBJ2-7,-,TRBV18,-,TGTGCCAGCTCTCCGGGATCCTTCTACGAGCAGTACTTC,CASSPGSFYEQYF
TRBJ1-4,-,TRBV6-5,-,TGTGCCACCCTCCCCCCGAGTGAAAAACTGTTTTTT,CATLPPSEKLFF
TRBJ2-6,-,TRBV3-1/TRBV3-2,-,TGTGCCAGCAGCCCTCGGCAAGTGGCGGGCTGGAGGTCTGGGGCCAACGTCCTGACTTTC,CASSPRQVAGWRSGANVLTF
TRBJ1-5,-,TRBV12-3/TRBV12-4,-,TGTGCCAGCGGCCCAGGGGACAATCAGCCCCAGCATTTT,CASGPGDNQPQHF
TRBJ2-7,-,TRBV7-8,TRBD1,TGTGCCAGCAGCTTAGGATCTGGGACAGGGCCTTTTCTCTACGAGCAGTACTTC,CASSLGSGTGPFLYEQYF
TRBJ2-2,few,TRBV5-1,-,TGCGCCAGCTTCGACATCAGGGGGAACACCGGGGAGCTGTTTTTT,CASFDIRGNTGELFF
TRBJ2-3,-,TRBV5-1,-,TGCGCCAGCAGCTTGGTCTTAAGCACAGATACGCAGTATTTT,CASSLVLSTDTQYF
TRBJ2-7,-,TRBV9,TRBD2,TGTGCCAGCAGCGTACTCCCCCGAAGGCGGGAGGCAGTCTACGAGCAGTACTTC,CASSVLPRRREAVYEQYF
TRBJ1-5,-,TRBV19,-,TGTGCCAGTAAAGTGAGGCAATCAAGCAATCAGCCCCAGCATTTT,CASKVRQSSNQPQHF
TRBJ2-7,-,TRBV27,TRBD2,TGTGCCAGCAGACTAGCGGCAATCTACGAGCAGTACTTC,CASRLAAIYEQYF
TRBJ2-7,-,TRBV10-1,TRBD1,TGCGCCAGCAGTGTTCGTGACAGGGGAACCTACGAGCAGTACTTC,CASSVRDRGTYEQYF
TRBJ2-7,-,TRBV11-2,TRBD1,TGTGCCAGCAGCTCCTGGGACAGCACCTACGAGCAGTACTTC,CASSSWDSTYEQYF
TRBJ1-5,-,TRBV4-1,TRBD1,TGCGCCAGCAGCCCACGGGACAGGGGTTGGGAGCCCCAGCATTTT,CASSPRDRGWEPQHF
TRBJ1-1,-,TRBV5-1,-,TGCGCCAGCAGCTTCCAGGGGACTGAAGCTTTCTTT,CASSFQGTEAFF
TRBJ2-2,-,TRBV2,TRBD2,TGTGCCAGCAGCCCTTCTAGCGGCATTCACACCGGGGAGCTGTTTTTT,CASSPSSGIHTGELFF
TRBJ2-7,many,TRBV5-4,-,TGTGCCAGCAGCTTGTTCCCTGCGAGGGAGTCTGACGAGCAGTACTTC,CASSLFPARESDEQYF
TRBJ2-5,once,TRBV2,TRBD2,TGTGCCAGCAGACGCAGACTAGCGGGAGAGACCCAGTACTTC,CASRRRLAGETQYF
TRBJ2-7,-,TRBV5-1,TRBD1,TGCGCCAGCAGCCCAGCCCGACAGGGCGAGCAGTACTTC,CASSPARQGEQYF
TRBJ2-1,-,TRBV3-1/TRBV3-2,TRBD1,TGTGCCAGCAGCCAACCAACCAGGGGGTCGTACAATGAGCAGTTCTTC,CASSQPTRGSYNEQFF
TRBJ2-7,-,TRBV28,-,TGTGCCAGCATCCGGCAGGCCCCCTACGAGCAGTACTTC,CASIRQAPYEQYF
TRBJ1-1,-,TRBV5-8,TRBD1,TGTGCCAGCATAATACCGGGACAGGGGGCGAGCACTGAAGCTTTCTTT,CASIIPGQGASTEAFF
TRBJ1-2,-,TRBV18,TRBD1,TGTGCCAGCTCACCCCGGGGACAGACTGGCTACACCTTC,CASSPRGQTGYTF
TRBJ1-5,-,TRBV28,TRBD1,TGTGCCAGCAGTCAACAGGGGGATGGATACCAGCCCCAGCATTTT,CASSQQGDGYQPQHF
TRBJ1-2,-,TRBV27,-,TGTGCCAGCAGTCCTCCGGGACACTTATATGGCTACACCTTC,CASSPPGHLYGYTF
TRBJ2-5,-,TRBV5-1,TRBD1,TGCGCCAGCAGCCTTATGTCCCGACAGGGCTACCAAGAGACCCAGTACTTC,CASSLMSRQGYQETQYF
TRBJ2-3,-,TRBV28,-,TGTGCCAGCAGTCGCGGATGGGCAGATACGCAGTATTTT,CASSRGWADTQYF
TRBJ2-7,-,TRBV25-1,TRBD2,TGTGCCAGCAGTGGTAGCGGGAGGGTATACGAGCAGTACTTC,CASSGSGRVYEQYF